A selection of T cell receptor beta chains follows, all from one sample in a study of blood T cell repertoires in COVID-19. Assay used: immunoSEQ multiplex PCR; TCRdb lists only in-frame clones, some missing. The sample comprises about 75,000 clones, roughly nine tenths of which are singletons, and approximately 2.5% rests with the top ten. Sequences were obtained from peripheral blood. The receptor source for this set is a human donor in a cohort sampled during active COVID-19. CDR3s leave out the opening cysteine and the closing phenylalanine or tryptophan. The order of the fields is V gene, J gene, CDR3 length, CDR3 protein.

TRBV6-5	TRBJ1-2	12	ASSYSGGLRGYT
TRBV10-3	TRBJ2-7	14	AISPGLTSGDHEQY
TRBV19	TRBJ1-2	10	RSPGMYYGYT
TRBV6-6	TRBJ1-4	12	ASSLQGGDEKLF
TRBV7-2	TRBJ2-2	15	ASSLVAQGRVGGELF
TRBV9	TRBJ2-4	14	ASSKYSSLAKNIQY
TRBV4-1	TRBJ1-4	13	ASSRNRGGGEKLF
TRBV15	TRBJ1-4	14	ATSSAPGQGGEKLF
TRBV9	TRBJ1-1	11	ASTRILNTEAF
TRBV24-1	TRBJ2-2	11	ATSDSDTGELF
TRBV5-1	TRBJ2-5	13	ASSSGQGSQETQY
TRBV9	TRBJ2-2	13	ASSVGGRAPGELF
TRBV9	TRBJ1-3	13	ASSVEPGGGNTIY
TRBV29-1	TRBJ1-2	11	SAYSRSNYGYT
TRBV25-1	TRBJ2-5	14	ASSEVGQGVGETQY
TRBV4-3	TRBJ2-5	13	ASSPGTGLQETQY
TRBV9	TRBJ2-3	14	ASNPTGHGRTDTQY
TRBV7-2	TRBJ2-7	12	ASSLLAGVYEQY
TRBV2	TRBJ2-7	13	ASSAGQGSRYEQY
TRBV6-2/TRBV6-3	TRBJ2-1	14	ASSYSRSTLYNEQF
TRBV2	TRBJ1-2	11	ASRTLDLNGYT
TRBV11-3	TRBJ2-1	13	ASGYQGRGDNEQF
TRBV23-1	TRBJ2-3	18	ASSLGRQGLGPKSTDTQY
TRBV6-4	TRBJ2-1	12	ASSDSRVAGEQF
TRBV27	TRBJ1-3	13	ASSRGRDKGNTIY
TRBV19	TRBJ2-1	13	ASSIGSGRAIEQF